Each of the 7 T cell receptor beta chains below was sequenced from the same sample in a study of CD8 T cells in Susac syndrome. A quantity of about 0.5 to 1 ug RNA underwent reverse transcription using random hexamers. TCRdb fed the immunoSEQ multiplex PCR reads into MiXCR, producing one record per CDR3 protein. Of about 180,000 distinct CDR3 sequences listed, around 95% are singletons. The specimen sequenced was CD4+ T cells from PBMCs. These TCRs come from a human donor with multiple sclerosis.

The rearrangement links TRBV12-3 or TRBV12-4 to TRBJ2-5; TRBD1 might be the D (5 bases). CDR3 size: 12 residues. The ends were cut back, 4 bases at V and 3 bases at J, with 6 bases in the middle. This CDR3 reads CASSWTKETQYF. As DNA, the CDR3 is TGTGCCAGCAGTTGGACAAAAGAGACCCAGTACTTC.

The CDR3 DNA sequence: TGTGCCAGCAGCTTAGGAGTTTCACCCCTCCACTTT. Encoded protein: CASSLGVSPLHF. This chain joins TRBV7-9 and TRBJ1-6, with D unclear. V lost 1 base and J lost 9, with 4 bases in between. Germline CDR1 is SEHNR and CDR2 is FQNEAQ (reference sequence). This CDR3 has 12 amino acids.

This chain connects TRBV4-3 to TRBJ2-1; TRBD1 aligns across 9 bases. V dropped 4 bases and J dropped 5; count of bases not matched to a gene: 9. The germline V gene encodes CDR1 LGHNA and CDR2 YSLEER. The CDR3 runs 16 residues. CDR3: CASSPTWDRANNEQFF. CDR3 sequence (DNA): TGCGCCAGCAGCCCCACTTGGGACAGGGCGAACAATGAGCAGTTCTTC.

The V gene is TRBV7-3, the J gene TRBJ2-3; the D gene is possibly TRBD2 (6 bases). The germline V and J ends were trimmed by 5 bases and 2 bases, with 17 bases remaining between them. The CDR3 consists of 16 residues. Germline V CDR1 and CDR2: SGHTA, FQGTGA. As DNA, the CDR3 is TGTGCCAGCAGCAAACTAGCTACACCCCCCACAGATACGCAGTATTTT. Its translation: CASSKLATPPTDTQYF.

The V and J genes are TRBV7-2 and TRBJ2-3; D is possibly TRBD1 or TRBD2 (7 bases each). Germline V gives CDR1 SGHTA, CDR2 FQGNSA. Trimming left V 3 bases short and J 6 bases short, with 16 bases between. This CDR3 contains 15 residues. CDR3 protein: CASSFQGGYSDTQYF. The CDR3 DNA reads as TGTGCCAGCAGCTTCCAGGGGGGGTATTCCGATACGCAGTATTTT.

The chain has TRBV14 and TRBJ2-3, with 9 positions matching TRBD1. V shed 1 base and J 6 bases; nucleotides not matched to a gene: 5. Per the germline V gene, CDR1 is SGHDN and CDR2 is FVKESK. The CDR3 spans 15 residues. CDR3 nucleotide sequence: TGTGCCAGCAGCCAAGTTAACAGGGGGCTTGATACGCAGTATTTT. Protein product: CASSQVNRGLDTQYF.

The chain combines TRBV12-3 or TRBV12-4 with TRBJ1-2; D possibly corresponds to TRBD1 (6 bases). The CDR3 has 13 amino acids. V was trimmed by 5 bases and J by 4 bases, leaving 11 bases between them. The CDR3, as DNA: TGTGCCAGCAGTGCCTCCAGGGGCTATGGCTACACCTTC. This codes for CASSASRGYGYTF.